The sequence of this T cell receptor beta chain was determined in a study of T cell responses to AZD1222 COVID-19 vaccine. Overall study: Combined were second doses at about 4 or about 12 weeks.

This clone was picked up a small number of times. Some clones are missing from TCRdb's copy, which holds only in-frame ones; the method was immunoSEQ multiplex PCR. This table holds approximately 88,000 clones, 60% to 80% found once. J gave up 6 bases and V 1 base, and 10 bases lay outside the gene matches. Per the germline V gene, CDR1 is KGHSH and CDR2 is LQKENI. The CDR3 consists of 17 residues. The chain links TRBV18 to TRBJ2-3, with 10 nucleotides matching TRBD2. The clonotype originates from an adult in good health. Sequenced material: peripheral blood, taken on day 0 of AZD1222 vaccination. The CDR3 nucleotides are TGTGCCAGCTCACCACGCCTAGCGGGAGCGGGACTGGATACGCAGTATTTT. It translates to CASSPRLAGAGLDTQYF.